The clone carrying this TCR beta chain was found many times. V dropped 0 bases and J dropped 5; count of bases not matched to a gene: 2. CDR1 SGHDT and CDR2 YYEEEE come from the germline V gene. The CDR3 has 15 residues. MiXCR, run by TCRdb on the RT-PCR reads, gives a single entry per CDR3 protein. The sample holds about 960,000 distinct CDR3 sequences, 15% to 20% seen once. This specimen comes from a study of patients and donors after allogeneic stem cell transplantation. The chain joins TRBV5-6 to TRBJ1-4; 9 bases line up with TRBD1. Material: blood, either unsorted or a sorted T cell fraction (not recorded which). The receptor's source is a human donor who was either an allogeneic HSCT recipient or a stem cell or donor lymphocyte infusion donor (not recorded which). It is not recorded whose cells these are; they may come from a transplant donor. CDR3 bases: TGTGCCAGCAGCTTGGAGGGGACAGGGAATGAAAAACTGTTTTTT. Its protein is CASSLEGTGNEKLFF.